There are many counts of the clone carrying this TCR beta chain. Its antigen is currently unknown. V gave up 4 bases and J gave up 7 bases; unmatched junction bases: 9. The CDR3 has 16 residues. Germline CDR1 is MNHEY and CDR2 is SMNVEV (reference sequence). This record comes from a study of T cells in Graves' hyperthyroidism and ophthalmopathy. The study's findings and limits: Blood samples included most of the expanded thyroid clonotypes exceeding 0.001.

Using RNA transcripts as the source, TCR beta CDR3 regions were amplified. TCR CDR3 regions were first amplified by RT-PCR with HTBI primers. Each CDR3 protein is one row after TCRdb ran MiXCR on the multiplex PCR reads. The sample carries about 210,000 distinct CDR3 sequences, 17% recorded once. The authors deemed Graves' hyperthyroidism stable absent ophthalmopathy progression within 18 months. Diagnoses were made from clinical symptoms, serum measures (thyroxine and TRAb), thyroid ultrasound and orbital computed tomography. The TCR sequence derives from a man aged 45 to 65 with Graves' hyperthyroidism. The sequencing sample was made of blood. The chain couples TRBV27 to TRBJ2-1, with TRBD2 identical over 11 bases. This CDR3 reads CASSWGGLAVGNEQFF. CDR3 sequence (DNA): TGTGCCAGCAGTTGGGGGGGACTAGCGGTAGGGAATGAGCAGTTCTTC.